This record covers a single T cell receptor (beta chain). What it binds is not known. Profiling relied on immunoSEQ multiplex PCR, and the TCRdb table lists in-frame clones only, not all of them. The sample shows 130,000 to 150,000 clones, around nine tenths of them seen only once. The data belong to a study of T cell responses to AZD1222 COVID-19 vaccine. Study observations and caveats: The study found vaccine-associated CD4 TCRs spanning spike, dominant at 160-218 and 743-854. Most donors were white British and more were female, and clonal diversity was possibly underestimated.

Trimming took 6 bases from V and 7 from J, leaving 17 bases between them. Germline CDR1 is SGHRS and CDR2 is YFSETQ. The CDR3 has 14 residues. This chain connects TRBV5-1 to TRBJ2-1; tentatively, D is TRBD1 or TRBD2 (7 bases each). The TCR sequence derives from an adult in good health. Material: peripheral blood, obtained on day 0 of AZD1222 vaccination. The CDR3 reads CASTRGEGWNEQFF. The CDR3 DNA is TGCGCCAGCACCAGGGGGGAGGGATGGAATGAGCAGTTCTTC.